The clone carrying this TCR beta chain was detected ten times or more. What it binds is unknown. The data are from a study of human T cells and chemical hapten exposure. Study overall: Minor volume differences among pooled libraries chiefly drove per-sample TCR yield variation. Study results and limitations: Donors were affected by alopecia, so their immune reaction might vary from that of healthy individuals. DPC sensitization left the count of TCRs above 1 in 1000 unchanged.

Time point reported: patch test 1, 2 weeks after DPC sensitization. Treatment here: therapeutic diphenylcyclopropenone sensitization with weekly scalp DPC. Trimming removed 2 bases from V and 7 bases from J, with 18 bases in between. CDR1 and CDR2 from the germline V gene are MNHNS and SASEGT. This CDR3 has 16 amino acids. Individual cDNA molecules had unique molecular identifiers attached to them by the library. TCRdb reprocessed the RACE reads with MiXCR, giving one entry per CDR3 protein. The sample contains approximately 400,000 distinct CDR3 sequences, more than 4.5% of which appear only once. The chain uses TRBV6-1 and TRBJ1-5, with D perhaps TRBD1 (6 bases). This sequence was found in a woman aged 45-65 years with alopecia areata. Some clones in this sample may be carry-over from other donors' samples. Specimen: whole blood, collected in connection with sensitization to the hapten diphenylcyclopropenone (DPC). This CDR3 reads CASSERSRGTGQPQHF. The CDR3, as DNA: TGTGCCAGCAGTGAAAGGAGCAGGGGAACTGGGCAGCCCCAGCATTTT.